This entry is about one T cell receptor beta chain. The antigen is unknown. Clones were sequenced by immunoSEQ multiplex PCR, and TCRdb holds only the in-frame ones, with some missing. Among some 47,000 clones listed, roughly 70% were seen once. At the end of nine to ten days of culture, CD4+ T cells were isolated. Vaccine administered to participants consisted of two doses of either BNT162b2 or mRNA-1273. On days 3 and 7, fresh IL-2 medium replaced half the medium. This specimen belongs to a study of vaccination effects on CD4 cells after COVID-19. Study summary: Samples were taken post-vaccine, and their median timing was 72 days after the second dose.

CDR3 size: 20 residues. Germline lookup yields CDR1 SGHNT and CDR2 YENEEA. Unmatched junction bases numbered 19, after V lost 0 bases and J lost 2 bases. Sequences were derived from CD4+ T cells from PBMCs cultured without peptide, sampled after COVID-19 vaccination. The chain couples TRBV11-3 to TRBJ2-7, with 7 bases that match TRBD1. The receptor's source is a human donor who received a COVID-19 vaccine. The CDR3 reads CASSLEIMGSYGTVAYEQYF. The CDR3 nucleotides read TGTGCCAGCAGCTTAGAAATAATGGGCTCCTATGGGACAGTTGCCTACGAGCAGTACTTC. The variable domain in full, with the rest retrieved from reference TRBV11-3 and TRBJ2-7, is EAGVVQSPRYKIIEKKQPVAFWCNPISGHNTLYWYLQNLGQGPELLIRYENEEAVDDSQLPKDRFSAERLKGVDSTLKIQPAELGDSAVYLCASSLEIMGSYGTVAYEQYFGPGTRLTVT.